This T cell receptor (beta chain) derives from a study of T cell responses to AZD1222 COVID-19 vaccine. Points from the study as a whole: Unmutated variant regions are reportedly the target of nearly half of TCRs that are spike-specific. The study found Spike-specific TCR breadth and depth rose after two AZD1222 doses. The number of AZD1222 recipients seropositive at baseline was only 5 to 7.

Sequenced by immunoSEQ multiplex PCR; TCRdb stores in-frame clones only, minus some. The table has around 130,000 clones, more than 70% seen once. In the case of this clone: What it recognizes is unknown.

Sequencing used peripheral blood, obtained 28 days after the second AZD1222 dose. The clonotype originates from an adult who received the AZD1222 COVID-19 vaccine.

The CDR3 reads CASSAHGNTEAFF. DNA of the CDR3: TGTGCCAGCAGTGCCCACGGGAACACTGAAGCTTTCTTT. The V and J genes are TRBV6-4 and TRBJ1-1; D gene uncertain. This CDR3 is built from 13 residues. The ends were cut back, 4 bases at V and 1 base at J, with 7 bases in the middle. CDR1 MRHNA and CDR2 SNTAGT come from the germline V gene.